A single sample gave rise to the 22 T cell receptor beta chains below, sequenced in a study of CD8 T cells in Susac syndrome. The RNA, 0.5 to 1 ug, was put through reverse transcription using random hexamers. In TCRdb, the immunoSEQ multiplex PCR reads were re-called with MiXCR into one record per CDR3 protein. The table lists tens of thousands of distinct CDR3 sequences, 91% of them singletons, with approximately 0.46% in the top ten. Material: CD8+ T cells from PBMCs. These receptors came from a human donor with multiple sclerosis.

The chain employs TRBV7-3 and TRBJ1-2; TRBD1 aligns across 10 bases. From germline, CDR1 is SGHTA and CDR2 FQGTGA. The CDR3 has 14 residues. J lost 7 bases, V lost 5 bases, and 7 bases had no gene match. The CDR3 sequence: CASSHWTGGSGYTF. CDR3 coding DNA: TGTGCCAGCAGCCATTGGACAGGGGGTAGTGGCTACACCTTC.

The J gene is TRBJ2-3, the V gene TRBV2; no clear D. The CDR3 has 13 amino acids. Germline V CDR1 and CDR2: SNHLY, FYNNEI. The V gene lost 7 bases and the J gene lost 0 bases, with 8 bases spanning the gap. This chain's CDR3 is CASTGASTDTQYF. In DNA, the CDR3 is TGTGCCAGCACTGGAGCTAGCACAGATACGCAGTATTTT.

The chain combines TRBV14 with TRBJ2-5; D may correspond to TRBD1 or TRBD2 (5 bases each). Germline V gives CDR1 SGHDN, CDR2 FVKESK. V was pared by 1 base and J by 2 bases, with 11 bases between. The CDR3 has 15 residues. This CDR3 is CASSQGDVLQETQYF. As DNA, the CDR3 is TGTGCCAGCAGCCAAGGGGACGTCCTACAAGAGACCCAGTACTTC.

The chain is built from TRBV19 and TRBJ1-2, with D possibly matching TRBD1 (5 bases). CDR1 and CDR2 (germline): LNHDA, SQIVND (reference sequence). CDR3 length: 15 residues. Trimming stripped 6 bases from V and 2 bases from J, with 16 bases between. The DNA of the CDR3 is TGTGCCAGTAGGATCCCCACCGGGACGAACTATGGCTACACCTTC. Translation: CASRIPTGTNYGYTF.

The V call is TRBV27, the J call TRBJ1-4, with 10 bases that match TRBD1. Germline loops: CDR1 MNHEY, CDR2 SMNVEV (reference sequence). The CDR3 length is 15 residues. The V gene end was trimmed by 6 bases and the J gene end by 5 bases; junction bases not matched to a gene: 6. CDR3 sequence reads: CASRNGQGVNEKLFF. For the CDR3, the DNA is TGTGCCAGCAGGAACGGACAGGGGGTAAATGAAAAACTGTTTTTT.

CDR3 sequence: CASSFGTGAYEQYF. In nucleotides, the CDR3 is TGCGCCAGCAGCTTTGGGACGGGGGCCTACGAGCAGTACTTC. The chain carries TRBV5-1 and TRBJ2-7, with D possibly TRBD2 on 6 matching bases. Trimming took 2 bases from V and 2 from J, leaving 11 bases between them. Germline-derived CDR1 and CDR2 are SGHRS and YFSETQ. The CDR3 contains 14 residues.

The rearrangement links TRBV30 to TRBJ2-5, with 8 bases aligning to TRBD2. CDR1 is GTSNPN and CDR2 is SVGIG in the germline V gene (reference sequence). V dropped 1 base and J dropped 5; count of bases not matched to a gene: 9. The CDR3 consists of 15 residues. CDR3 sequence (DNA): TGTGCCTGGAGTGAGGGACTAGGGCTTCGGGAGACCCAGTACTTC. Translation: CAWSEGLGLRETQYF.

The chain combines TRBV6-1 with TRBJ2-1; 7 nucleotides agree with TRBD1. Germline V gene sequence: CDR1 MNHNS, CDR2 SASEGT. CDR3 length equals 16 residues. Trimming took 3 bases from V and 2 from J; bases not matched to a gene: 7. For the CDR3, the DNA is TGTGCCAGCAGTGAGGGACAGTCATTAACCTACAATGAGCAGTTCTTC. This sequence encodes CASSEGQSLTYNEQFF.

DNA of the CDR3: TGTGCCAGTAGCAGCCTAGGGCGGGAGGGAAACAATGAGCAGTTCTTC. Its translation: CASSSLGREGNNEQFF. The V and J genes are TRBV19 and TRBJ2-1, with TRBD2 identical over 9 bases. Unmatched junction bases numbered 11, after V lost 6 bases and J lost 5 bases. Germline CDR1 and CDR2: LNHDA and SQIVND (reference sequence). The CDR3 loop spans 16 amino acids.

This sequence joins TRBV5-4 and TRBJ1-2, with a weak D call TRBD1 (5 bases). V was clipped by 0 bases and J by 8 bases, with 8 bases between them. Germline CDR1 is SGHNT and CDR2 is YYREEE (reference sequence). This CDR3 has 12 residues. In nucleotides, the CDR3 is TGTGCCAGCAGCTTGGGCAGGGACGGCTACACCTTC. It translates to CASSLGRDGYTF.

The J gene is TRBJ1-1, the V gene TRBV27, with a tentative D call TRBD1 (6 bases). V shed 10 bases and J shed 5 bases, with 14 bases lying between them. The CDR3 runs 12 residues. Germline V lookup: CDR1 MNHEY, CDR2 SMNVEV (reference sequence). The DNA for the CDR3 is TGTGCCACCAAACAGGGCGGGACTGAAGCTTTCTTT. Its translation is CATKQGGTEAFF.

The rearrangement joins TRBV7-8 to TRBJ2-5; 9 bases map to TRBD2. The CDR3 consists of 17 residues. Unmatched junction bases numbered 12, after V lost 5 bases and J lost 2 bases. Germline V gene lookup returns CDR1 SGHVS and CDR2 FQNEAQ. The CDR3 protein is CASSPVTSGVGQETQYF. Here the CDR3 DNA reads TGTGCCAGCAGCCCCGTGACTAGCGGAGTTGGACAAGAGACCCAGTACTTC.

The chain combines TRBV2 with TRBJ2-1; D unresolved. Deletions cut 6 bases from V and 0 bases from J, with 9 bases between. Germline V lookup: CDR1 SNHLY, CDR2 FYNNEI. This CDR3 region has 14 residues. The CDR3 protein is CASREQSSYNEQFF. The DNA for the CDR3 is TGTGCCAGCAGAGAGCAGTCCTCCTACAATGAGCAGTTCTTC.

The J gene is TRBJ1-4, the V gene TRBV30; unclear D gene. The V gene lost 0 bases and the J gene lost 7 bases, with 9 bases spanning the gap. The CDR3 is 13 residues long. The germline V gene encodes CDR1 GTSNPN and CDR2 SVGIG (reference sequence). The CDR3 is CAWSVWAAEKLFF. The DNA for the CDR3 is TGTGCCTGGAGTGTCTGGGCAGCTGAAAAACTGTTTTTT.

CDR3 amino acids: CASSQGRFQETQYF. CDR3 nucleotide sequence: TGTGCCAGCAGCCAAGGACGGTTCCAAGAGACCCAGTACTTC. The chain uses TRBV7-6 and TRBJ2-5; D uncertain. Germline-derived CDR1 and CDR2 are SGHVS and FNYEAQ. V gave up 5 bases and J gave up 1 base, with 11 bases separating them. The CDR3 covers 14 residues.

The gene calls are TRBV7-9 and TRBJ1-1, with D tentatively TRBD1 (5 bases). V was clipped by 3 bases and J by 7 bases, with 6 bases between them. The CDR3 has 11 residues. Germline CDR1 reads SEHNR; CDR2 reads FQNEAQ (reference sequence). As DNA, the CDR3 is TGTGCCAGCAGCTTGGGGGGTGAAGCTTTCTTT. This gives the protein CASSLGGEAFF.

The chain uses TRBV20-1 and TRBJ2-7; 8 positions agree with TRBD1. V was pared by 4 bases and J by 1 base, with 15 bases of the junction left unmatched. Germline V CDR1 and CDR2: DFQATT, SNEGSKA (reference sequence). CDR3 length: 17 residues. Here the CDR3 DNA reads TGCAGTGCTACACGTGACTTTTCAGGGGGCGCGTCCTACGAGCAGTACTTC. Translation gives CSATRDFSGGASYEQYF.

The chain employs TRBV6-2 or TRBV6-3 and TRBJ1-2, with 7 bases identical to TRBD1. V trimming: 3 bases; J trimming: 4 bases; junction bases outside the gene matches: 5. The germline CDR1 and CDR2 sequences are MNHEY and SVGEGT. This CDR3 spans 14 amino acids. The CDR3 reads CASSYSDRSYGYTF. CDR3 DNA sequence: TGTGCCAGCAGTTATTCGGACAGGTCCTATGGCTACACCTTC.

The chain joins TRBV30 to TRBJ1-4; the D gene is possibly TRBD1 (6 bases). V lost 6 bases to trimming and J lost 0 bases, with 14 bases between them. This CDR3 is built from 15 residues. Germline CDR1 and CDR2: GTSNPN and SVGIG (reference sequence). The chain's CDR3 is CACHSEGATNEKLFF. CDR3 sequence (DNA): TGTGCCTGCCACTCCGAGGGGGCAACTAATGAAAAACTGTTTTTT.

The V gene is TRBV10-1, the J gene TRBJ1-4; D gene ambiguous. The germline gives CDR1 WNHNN, CDR2 SYGVQD (reference sequence). The CDR3 spans 15 residues. V was pared by 0 bases and J by 7 bases, with 12 bases between. The CDR3 DNA reads as TGCGCCAGCAGTGAGTCAGGCGAAGTGGGTGAAAAACTGTTTTTT. It encodes CASSESGEVGEKLFF.

In DNA, the CDR3 is TGTGCCAGCAGTTCGACAGGGGCAGAGACCCAGTACTTC. Its protein product is CASSSTGAETQYF. The gene calls are TRBV6-5 and TRBJ2-5; 8 nucleotides agree with TRBD1. Trimming cost V 4 bases and J 4 bases; bases outside gene matches: 2. CDR3 length: 13 residues. Germline V lookup: CDR1 MNHEY, CDR2 SVGAGI.

V usage is TRBV30 and J usage is TRBJ2-5, with 10 bases fitting TRBD1. The CDR3 has 13 residues. Trimming cost V 3 bases and J 3 bases; bases outside gene matches: 1. Germline loops: CDR1 GTSNPN, CDR2 SVGIG (reference sequence). In DNA form, the CDR3 reads TGTGCCTGGAGAGGGACAGGGGAAGAGACCCAGTACTTC. Translating it yields CAWRGTGEETQYF.